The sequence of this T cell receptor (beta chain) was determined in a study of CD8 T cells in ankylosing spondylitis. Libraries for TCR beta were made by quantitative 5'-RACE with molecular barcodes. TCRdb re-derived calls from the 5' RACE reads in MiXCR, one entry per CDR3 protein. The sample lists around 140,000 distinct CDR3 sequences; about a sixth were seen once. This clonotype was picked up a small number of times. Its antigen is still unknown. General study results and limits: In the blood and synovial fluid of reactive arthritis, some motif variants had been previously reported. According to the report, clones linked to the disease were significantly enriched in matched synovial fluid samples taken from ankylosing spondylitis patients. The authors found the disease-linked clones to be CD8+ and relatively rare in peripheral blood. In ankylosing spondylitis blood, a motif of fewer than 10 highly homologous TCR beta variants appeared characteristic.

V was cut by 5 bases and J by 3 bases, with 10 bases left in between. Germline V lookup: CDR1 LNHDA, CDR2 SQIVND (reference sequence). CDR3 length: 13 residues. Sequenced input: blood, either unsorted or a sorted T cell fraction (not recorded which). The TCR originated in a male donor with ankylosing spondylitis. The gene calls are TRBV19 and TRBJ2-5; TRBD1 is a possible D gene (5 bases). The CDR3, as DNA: TGTGCCAGTAGTCCCGACAGCGAAGAGACCCAGTACTTC. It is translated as CASSPDSEETQYF.